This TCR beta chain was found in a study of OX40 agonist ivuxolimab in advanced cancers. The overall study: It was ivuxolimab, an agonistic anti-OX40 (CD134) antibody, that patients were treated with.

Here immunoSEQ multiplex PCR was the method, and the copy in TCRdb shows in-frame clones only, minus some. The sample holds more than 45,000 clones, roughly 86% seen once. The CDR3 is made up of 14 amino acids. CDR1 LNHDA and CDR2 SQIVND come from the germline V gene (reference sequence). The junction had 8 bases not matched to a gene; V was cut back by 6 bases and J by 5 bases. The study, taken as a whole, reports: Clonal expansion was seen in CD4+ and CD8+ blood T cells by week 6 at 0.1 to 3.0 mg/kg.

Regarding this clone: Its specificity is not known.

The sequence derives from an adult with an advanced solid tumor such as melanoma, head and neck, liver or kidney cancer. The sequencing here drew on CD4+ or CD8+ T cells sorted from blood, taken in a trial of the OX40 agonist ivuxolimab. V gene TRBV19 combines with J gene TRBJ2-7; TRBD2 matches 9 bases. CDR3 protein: CASSASSGSHEQYF. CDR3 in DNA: TGTGCCAGTAGCGCCAGTAGCGGGAGCCACGAGCAGTACTTC.